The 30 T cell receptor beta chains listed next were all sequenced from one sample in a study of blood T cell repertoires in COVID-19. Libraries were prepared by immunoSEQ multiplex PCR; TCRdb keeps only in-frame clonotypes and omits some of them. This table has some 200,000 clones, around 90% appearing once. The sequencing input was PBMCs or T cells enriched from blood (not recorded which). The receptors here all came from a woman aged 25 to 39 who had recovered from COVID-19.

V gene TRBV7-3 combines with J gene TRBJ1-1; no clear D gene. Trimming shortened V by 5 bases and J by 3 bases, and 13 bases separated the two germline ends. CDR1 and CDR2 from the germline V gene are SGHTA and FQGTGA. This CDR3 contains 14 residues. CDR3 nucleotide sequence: TGTGCCAGCAGCAGAGTCGGGAGCCACACTGAAGCTTTCTTT. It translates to CASSRVGSHTEAFF.

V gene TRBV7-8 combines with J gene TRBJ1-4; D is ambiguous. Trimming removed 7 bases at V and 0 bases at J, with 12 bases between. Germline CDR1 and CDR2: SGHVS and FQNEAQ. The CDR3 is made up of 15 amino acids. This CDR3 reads CASNPFSATNEKLFF. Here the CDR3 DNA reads TGTGCCAGCAACCCGTTCAGTGCAACTAATGAAAAACTGTTTTTT.

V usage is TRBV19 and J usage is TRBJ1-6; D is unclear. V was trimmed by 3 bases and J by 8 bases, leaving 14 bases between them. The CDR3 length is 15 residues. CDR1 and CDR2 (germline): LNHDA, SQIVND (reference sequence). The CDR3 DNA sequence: TGTGCCAGTAGTATTGGCGCGGGGTTAGATTCACCCCTCCACTTT. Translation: CASSIGAGLDSPLHF.

The CDR3 region has the DNA TGTGCCAGCAGTTCCACAGGGGTGGTCACAGATACGCAGTATTTT. Protein sequence: CASSSTGVVTDTQYF. The chain has TRBV2 and TRBJ2-3; 7 nucleotides align to TRBD1. V shed 5 bases, J shed 2 bases, and the junction held 7 bases outside the gene matches. The germline V gene has CDR1 SNHLY and CDR2 FYNNEI. The length of the CDR3 is 15 residues. Full variable domain (remainder filled in from reference TRBV2 and TRBJ2-3): EPEVTQTPSHQVTQMGQEVILRCVPISNHLYFYWYRQILGQKVEFLVSFYNNEISEKSEIFDDQFSVERPDGSNFTLKIRSTKLEDSAMYFCASSSTGVVTDTQYFGPGTRLTVL.

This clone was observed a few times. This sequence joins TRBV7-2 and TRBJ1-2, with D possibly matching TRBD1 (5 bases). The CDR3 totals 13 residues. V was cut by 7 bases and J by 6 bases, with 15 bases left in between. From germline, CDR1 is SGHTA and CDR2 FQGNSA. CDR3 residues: CASNRGRGNGYTF. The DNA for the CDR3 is TGTGCCAGCAACCGGGGGAGGGGAAATGGCTACACCTTC.

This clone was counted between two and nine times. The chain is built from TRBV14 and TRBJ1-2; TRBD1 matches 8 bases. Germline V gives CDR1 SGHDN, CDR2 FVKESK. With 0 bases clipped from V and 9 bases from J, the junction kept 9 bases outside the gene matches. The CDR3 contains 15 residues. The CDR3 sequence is CASSQDWHRGGSYTF. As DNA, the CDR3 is TGTGCCAGCAGCCAAGATTGGCACAGGGGGGGAAGCTACACCTTC.

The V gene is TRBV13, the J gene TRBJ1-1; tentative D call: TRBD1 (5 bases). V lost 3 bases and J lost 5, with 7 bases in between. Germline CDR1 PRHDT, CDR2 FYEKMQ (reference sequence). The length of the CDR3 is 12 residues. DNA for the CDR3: TGTGCCAGCAGCTTGGAGGGGACTGAAGCTTTCTTT. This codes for CASSLEGTEAFF. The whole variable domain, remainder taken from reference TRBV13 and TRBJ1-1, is AAGVIQSPRHLIKEKRETATLKCYPIPRHDTVYWYQQGPGQDPQFLISFYEKMQSDKGSIPDRFSAQQFSDYHSELNMSSLELGDSALYFCASSLEGTEAFFGQGTRLTVV.

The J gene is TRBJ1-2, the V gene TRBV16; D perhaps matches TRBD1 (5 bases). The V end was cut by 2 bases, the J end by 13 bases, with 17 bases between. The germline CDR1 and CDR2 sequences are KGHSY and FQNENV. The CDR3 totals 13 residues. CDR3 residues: CASSQPGVGEATF. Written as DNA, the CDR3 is TGTGCCAGCAGCCAACCGGGAGTAGGGGAGGCCACCTTC.

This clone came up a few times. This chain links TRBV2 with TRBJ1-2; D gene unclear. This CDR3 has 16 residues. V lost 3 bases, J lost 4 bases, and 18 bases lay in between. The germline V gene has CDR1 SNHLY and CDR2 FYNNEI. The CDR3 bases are TGTGCCAGCAGTGAGTCCGTAGGCAGGCAAAGCTATGGCTACACCTTC. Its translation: CASSESVGRQSYGYTF. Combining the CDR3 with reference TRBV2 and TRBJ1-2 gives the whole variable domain EPEVTQTPSHQVTQMGQEVILRCVPISNHLYFYWYRQILGQKVEFLVSFYNNEISEKSEIFDDQFSVERPDGSNFTLKIRSTKLEDSAMYFCASSESVGRQSYGYTFGSGTRLTVV.

In DNA form, the CDR3 reads TGTGCCAGCAGTGAACAGACATTCGGTGGGACTGAAGCTTTCTTT. Translating it yields CASSEQTFGGTEAFF. The rearrangement joins TRBV25-1 to TRBJ1-1, with D unresolved. The V gene lost 2 bases and the J gene lost 5 bases, with 15 bases spanning the gap. The CDR3 consists of 15 residues. Germline CDR1 and CDR2: MGHDK and SYGVNS.

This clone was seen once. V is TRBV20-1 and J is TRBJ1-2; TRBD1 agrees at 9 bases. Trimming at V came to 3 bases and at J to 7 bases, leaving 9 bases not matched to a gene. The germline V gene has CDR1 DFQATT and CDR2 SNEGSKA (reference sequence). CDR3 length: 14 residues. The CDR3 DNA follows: TGCAGTGCTAGTGGGGGGACAGGGTTTGCTGGCTACACCTTC. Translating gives CSASGGTGFAGYTF.

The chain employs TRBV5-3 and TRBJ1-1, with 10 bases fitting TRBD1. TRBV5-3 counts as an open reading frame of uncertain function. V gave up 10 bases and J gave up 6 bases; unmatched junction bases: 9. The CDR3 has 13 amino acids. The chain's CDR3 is CAPLRDRGPEAFF. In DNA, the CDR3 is TGTGCCCCACTCCGGGACAGGGGCCCTGAAGCTTTCTTT.

DNA for the CDR3: TGTGCCAGCAGCCAGTGGACAGGAAACATTCAGTACTTC. Protein sequence: CASSQWTGNIQYF. V is TRBV3-1 (or the pseudogene TRBV3-2) and J is TRBJ2-4, with 7 nucleotides matching TRBD1. The germline V gene encodes CDR1 LGHDT and CDR2 YNNKEL (reference sequence). The CDR3 has 13 residues. The V gene end was trimmed by 3 bases and the J gene end by 6 bases; junction bases not matched to a gene: 2.

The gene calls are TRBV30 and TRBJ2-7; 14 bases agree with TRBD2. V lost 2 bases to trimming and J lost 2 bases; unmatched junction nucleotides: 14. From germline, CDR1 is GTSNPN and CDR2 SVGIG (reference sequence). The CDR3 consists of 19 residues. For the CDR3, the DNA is TGTGCCTGGAGTAGCCGGAGGACTAGCGGGAGGTCCAATCCCTACGAGCAGTACTTC. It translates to CAWSSRRTSGRSNPYEQYF.

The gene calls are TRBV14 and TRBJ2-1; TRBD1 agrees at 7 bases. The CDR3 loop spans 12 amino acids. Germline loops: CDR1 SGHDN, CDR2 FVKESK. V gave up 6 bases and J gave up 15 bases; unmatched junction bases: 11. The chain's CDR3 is CASRGPGTAAFF. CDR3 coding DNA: TGTGCCAGCAGAGGACCCGGGACAGCGGCGTTCTTC. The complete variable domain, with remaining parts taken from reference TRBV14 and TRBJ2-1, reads EAGVTQFPSHSVIEKGQTVTLRCDPISGHDNLYWYRRVMGKEIKFLLHFVKESKQDESGMPNNRFLAERTGGTYSTLKVQPAELEDSGVYFCASRGPGTAAFFGPGTRLTVL.

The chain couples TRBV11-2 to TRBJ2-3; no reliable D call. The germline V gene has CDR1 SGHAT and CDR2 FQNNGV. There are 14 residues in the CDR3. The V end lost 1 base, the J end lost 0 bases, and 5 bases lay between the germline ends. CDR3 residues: CASSLGQSTDTQYF. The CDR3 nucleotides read TGTGCCAGCAGCTTAGGCCAGAGCACAGATACGCAGTATTTT.

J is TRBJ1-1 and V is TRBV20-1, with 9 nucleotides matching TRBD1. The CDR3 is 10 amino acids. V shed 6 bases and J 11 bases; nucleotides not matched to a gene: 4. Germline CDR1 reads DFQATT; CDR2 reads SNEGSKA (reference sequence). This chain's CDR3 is CSAGQGEAFF. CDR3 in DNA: TGCAGTGCGGGACAGGGAGAGGCTTTCTTT.

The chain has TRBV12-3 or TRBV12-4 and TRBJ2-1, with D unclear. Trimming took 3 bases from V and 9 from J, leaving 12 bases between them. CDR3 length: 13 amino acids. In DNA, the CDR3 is TGTGCCAGCAGTTTCATAGTGATCGGTGAGCAGTTCTTC. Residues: CASSFIVIGEQFF.

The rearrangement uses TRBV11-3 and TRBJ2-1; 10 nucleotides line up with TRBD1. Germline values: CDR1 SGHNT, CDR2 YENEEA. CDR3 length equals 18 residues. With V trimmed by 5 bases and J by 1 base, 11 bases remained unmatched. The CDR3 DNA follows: TGTGCCAGCAGCCCGGGACAGGGGATCGGCTGGTCCTACAATGAGCAGTTCTTC. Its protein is CASSPGQGIGWSYNEQFF.

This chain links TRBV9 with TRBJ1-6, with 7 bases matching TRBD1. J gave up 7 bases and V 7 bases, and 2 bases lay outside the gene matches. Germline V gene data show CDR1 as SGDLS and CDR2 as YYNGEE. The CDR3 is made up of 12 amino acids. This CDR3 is CASGTANSPLHF. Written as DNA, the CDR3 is TGTGCCAGCGGGACAGCCAATTCACCCCTCCACTTT.

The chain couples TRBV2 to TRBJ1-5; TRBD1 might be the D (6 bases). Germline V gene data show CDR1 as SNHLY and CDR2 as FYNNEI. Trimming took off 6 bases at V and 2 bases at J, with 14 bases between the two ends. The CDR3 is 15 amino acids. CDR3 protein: CASRSQGKGNQPQHF. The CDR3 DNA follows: TGTGCCAGCAGAAGCCAGGGGAAGGGCAATCAGCCCCAGCATTTT. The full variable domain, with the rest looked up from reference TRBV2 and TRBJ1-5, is EPEVTQTPSHQVTQMGQEVILRCVPISNHLYFYWYRQILGQKVEFLVSFYNNEISEKSEIFDDQFSVERPDGSNFTLKIRSTKLEDSAMYFCASRSQGKGNQPQHFGDGTRLSIL.

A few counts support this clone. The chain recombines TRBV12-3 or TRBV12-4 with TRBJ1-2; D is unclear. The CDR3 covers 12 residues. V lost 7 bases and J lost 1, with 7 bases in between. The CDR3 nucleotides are TGTGCCAGCACCGGGGTTAACTATGGCTACACCTTC. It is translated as CASTGVNYGYTF.

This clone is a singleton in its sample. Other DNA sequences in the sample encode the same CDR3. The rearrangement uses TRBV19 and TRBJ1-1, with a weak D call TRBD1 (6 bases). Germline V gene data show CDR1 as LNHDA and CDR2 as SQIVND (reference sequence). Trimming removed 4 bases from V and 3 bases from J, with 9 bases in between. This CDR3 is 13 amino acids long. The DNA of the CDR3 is TGTGCCAGTAGTACGACAGGCTACACTGAAGCTTTCTTT. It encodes CASSTTGYTEAFF.

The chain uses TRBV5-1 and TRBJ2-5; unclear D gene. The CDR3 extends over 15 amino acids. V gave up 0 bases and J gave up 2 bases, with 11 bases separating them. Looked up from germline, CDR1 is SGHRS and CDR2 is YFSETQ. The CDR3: CASSLAVTEQETQYF. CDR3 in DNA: TGCGCCAGCAGCTTGGCCGTTACAGAGCAAGAGACCCAGTACTTC.

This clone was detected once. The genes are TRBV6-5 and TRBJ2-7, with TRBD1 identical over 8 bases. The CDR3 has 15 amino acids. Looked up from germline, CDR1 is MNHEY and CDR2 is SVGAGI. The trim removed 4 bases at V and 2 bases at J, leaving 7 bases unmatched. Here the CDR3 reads CASSSQGQGTYEQYF. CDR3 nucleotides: TGTGCCAGCAGTTCCCAAGGACAGGGAACCTACGAGCAGTACTTC.

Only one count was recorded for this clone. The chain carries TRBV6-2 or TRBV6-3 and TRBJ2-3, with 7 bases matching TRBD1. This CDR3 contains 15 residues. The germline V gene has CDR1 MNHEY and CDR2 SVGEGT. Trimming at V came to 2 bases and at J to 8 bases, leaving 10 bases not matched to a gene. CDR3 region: CASSYRDRGGATQYF. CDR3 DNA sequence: TGTGCCAGCAGTTACCGGGACAGAGGCGGAGCTACGCAGTATTTT.

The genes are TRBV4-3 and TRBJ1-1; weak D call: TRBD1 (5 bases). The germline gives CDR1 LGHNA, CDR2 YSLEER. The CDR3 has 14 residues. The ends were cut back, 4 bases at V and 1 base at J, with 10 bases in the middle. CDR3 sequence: CASSPQQENTEAFF. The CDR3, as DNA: TGCGCCAGCAGCCCACAACAGGAGAACACTGAAGCTTTCTTT.

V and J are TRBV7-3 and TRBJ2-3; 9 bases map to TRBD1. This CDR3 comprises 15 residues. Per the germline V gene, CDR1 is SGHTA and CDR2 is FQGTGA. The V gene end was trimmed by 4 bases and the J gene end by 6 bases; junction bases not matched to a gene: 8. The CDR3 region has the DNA TGTGCCAGCAGCTCGACAGGGGGAGGTTCGGATACGCAGTATTTT. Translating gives CASSSTGGGSDTQYF.

For the CDR3, the DNA is TGTGCCAGCAGTTCAGGGAGGGGCAGCCAGAAAGAGACCCAGTACTTC. This translates into CASSSGRGSQKETQYF. The chain combines TRBV27 with TRBJ2-5; 7 nucleotides match TRBD2. The CDR3 length is 16 residues. Looked up from germline, CDR1 is MNHEY and CDR2 is SMNVEV (reference sequence). V shed 4 bases and J 3 bases; nucleotides not matched to a gene: 11.

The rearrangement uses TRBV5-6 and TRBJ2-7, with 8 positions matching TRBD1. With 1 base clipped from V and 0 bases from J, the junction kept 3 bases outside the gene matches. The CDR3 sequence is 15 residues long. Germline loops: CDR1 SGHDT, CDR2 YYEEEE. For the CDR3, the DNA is TGTGCCAGCAGCTTGACAGGGGGTATCTCCTACGAGCAGTACTTC. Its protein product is CASSLTGGISYEQYF.